The entry that follows covers one TCR beta chain sequence. The antigen remains unidentified. Germline CDR1 is GTSNPN and CDR2 is SVGIG (reference sequence). This CDR3 region has 11 residues. J was trimmed by 8 bases and V by 8 bases; bases with no gene match: 3. The data were produced by immunoSEQ multiplex PCR, yet TCRdb's version contains in-frame clones alone and is incomplete. The sample contains some 150,000 clones, approximately 91% of which appear only once. These data come from a study of graft-versus-host responses after intestinal transplantation. Study results and limitations: HvG clone declines early post-transplant were associated with peak circulating GvH levels.

This TCR was recovered from a human donor who received an intestinal transplant. The sample consisted of unstimulated CD4+ T cells sorted from spleen or lymph node cells, taken before intestinal transplant. This sequence joins TRBV30 and TRBJ2-1; 10 nucleotides match TRBD2. The CDR3, as DNA: TGTGCCCGAGCGGGAGGGTATGAGCAGTTCTTC. It specifies CARAGGYEQFF.